The 18 T cell receptor beta chains in this list originate from one sample, sequenced in a study of blood T cell repertoires in COVID-19. Measured with immunoSEQ multiplex PCR; TCRdb has only the in-frame clones, and not every one. The repertoire holds 95,000 to 130,000 clones, less than 90% seen once, with around 2% in the top ten. Source material: peripheral blood. The receptors here all came from a man in his thirties or forties with acute or convalescent COVID-19.

The chain is built from TRBV7-9 and TRBJ2-1; 13 positions match TRBD2. The V segment lost 2 bases and the J segment 6 bases; nucleotides outside the gene matches: 4. Germline V gene sequence: CDR1 SEHNR, CDR2 FQNEAQ (reference sequence). The CDR3 is 16 residues long. Here the CDR3 reads CASSLLTSGGANEQFF. The CDR3 DNA reads TGTGCCAGCAGCTTATTAACTAGCGGGGGGGCCAATGAGCAGTTCTTC.

This clone occurred a few times. CDR3 residues: CASSFITDNSPLHF. The CDR3 DNA sequence: TGTGCCAGCAGCTTTATCACAGATAATTCACCCCTCCACTTT. The rearrangement links TRBV7-8 to TRBJ1-6; D not resolved. V was cut by 3 bases and J by 5 bases, with 8 bases left in between. Germline V lookup: CDR1 SGHVS, CDR2 FQNEAQ. This CDR3 is built from 14 residues. Using reference TRBV7-8 and TRBJ1-6 for the parts outside the CDR3, the full variable domain is GAGVSQSPRYKVAKRGQDVALRCDPISGHVSLFWYQQALGQGPEFLTYFQNEAQLDKSGLPSDRFFAERPEGSVSTLKIQRTQQEDSAVYLCASSFITDNSPLHFGNGTRLTVT.

This chain joins TRBV4-3 and TRBJ2-7, with 10 bases that match TRBD1. The trim removed 0 bases at V and 2 bases at J, leaving 7 bases unmatched. CDR3 length equals 17 residues. CDR1 LGHNA and CDR2 YSLEER come from the germline V gene. DNA for the CDR3: TGCGCCAGCAGCCAAGATCACCCGGACAGGGGGACCTACGAGCAGTACTTC. Translation: CASSQDHPDRGTYEQYF.

The chain joins TRBV19 to TRBJ2-2; possibly TRBD2 for D (6 bases). This CDR3 region has 14 residues. Trimming removed 6 bases from V and 5 bases from J, with 13 bases in between. Per the germline V gene, CDR1 is LNHDA and CDR2 is SQIVND (reference sequence). CDR3: CASRKLGGTGELFF. CDR3 DNA sequence: TGTGCCAGTAGGAAGTTGGGGGGAACCGGGGAGCTGTTTTTT.

This clone has just a few counts. J is TRBJ2-7 and V is TRBV7-9; D is perhaps TRBD2 (5 bases). CDR3 length: 13 amino acids. V lost 3 bases and J lost 0, with 6 bases in between. The germline V gene encodes CDR1 SEHNR and CDR2 FQNEAQ (reference sequence). The CDR3 DNA follows: TGTGCCAGCAGCTTCGCGGGCTCCTACGAGCAGTACGTC. It translates to CASSFAGSYEQYV.

The chain is built from TRBV19 and TRBJ1-2; TRBD1 agrees at 12 bases. From germline, CDR1 is LNHDA and CDR2 SQIVND (reference sequence). The CDR3 has 15 residues. The ends lost 5 bases at V and 6 bases at J; junction bases unmatched: 7. The CDR3 sequence is CASSGGTGGADGYTF. The DNA for the CDR3 is TGTGCCAGTAGTGGTGGGACAGGGGGCGCGGATGGCTACACCTTC.

The chain combines TRBV4-3 with TRBJ2-1; D is undetermined. Per the germline V gene, CDR1 is LGHNA and CDR2 is YSLEER. The V gene lost 0 bases and the J gene lost 8 bases, with 8 bases spanning the gap. The CDR3 is 13 residues long. In nucleotides, the CDR3 is TGCGCCAGCAGCCAAGAAGAGTTCGATGAGCAGTTCTTC. This translates into CASSQEEFDEQFF.

This clone appeared once. The chain employs TRBV7-9 and TRBJ2-3; D may be TRBD1 (5 bases). V was shortened by 4 bases and J by 5 bases, with 16 bases between the two germline ends. Germline V gene data show CDR1 as SEHNR and CDR2 as FQNEAQ (reference sequence). The CDR3 is made up of 15 amino acids. CDR3 sequence: CASSSLGGAIDTQYF. CDR3 bases: TGTGCCAGCAGCTCGTTAGGTGGGGCGATAGATACGCAGTATTTT.

The V call is TRBV6-5, the J call TRBJ1-3; D is unclear. Germline V gives CDR1 MNHEY, CDR2 SVGAGI. This CDR3 has 15 amino acids. V was cut by 2 bases and J by 3 bases, with 11 bases left in between. The CDR3 coding sequence is TGTGCCAGCAGTTACCCGGTACGGGATGGAAACACCATATATTTT. Translated: CASSYPVRDGNTIYF.

This sequence joins TRBV4-1 and TRBJ1-2, with D perhaps matching TRBD1 (5 bases). The V and J ends lost 0 bases and 7 bases respectively, with 12 bases between them. The germline gives CDR1 MGHRA, CDR2 YSYEKL. This CDR3 spans 14 amino acids. Here the CDR3 reads CASSQDRTYSGYTF. The DNA of the CDR3 is TGCGCCAGCAGCCAAGATCGGACATATTCTGGCTACACCTTC.

This clone was observed a handful of times. At one end, the junction sequence differs from germline, possibly due to a read error. The rearrangement uses TRBV5-1 and TRBJ1-2; D gene unclear. The CDR3 covers 11 residues. Germline-derived CDR1 and CDR2 are SGHRS and YFSETQ. The CDR3 bases are TGCGCCAGCAGCTTGGGTCAGTTGGTCGCCTTC. Encoded protein: CASSLGQLVAF. Based on the CDR3 plus reference TRBV5-1 and TRBJ1-2, the full variable domain is KAGVTQTPRYLIKTRGQQVTLSCSPISGHRSVSWYQQTPGQGLQFLFEYFSETQRNKGNFPGRFSGRQFSNSRSEMNVSTLELGDSALYLCASSLGQLVAFGSGTRLTVV.

This clone appeared a single time. The genes are TRBV19 and TRBJ2-3; 7 positions match TRBD2. With 2 bases clipped from V and 0 bases from J, the junction kept 5 bases outside the gene matches. The CDR3 length is 16 residues. From germline, CDR1 is LNHDA and CDR2 SQIVND (reference sequence). DNA for the CDR3: TGTGCCAGTAGTATACTAGCGGTGACTAGCACAGATACGCAGTATTTT. This translates into CASSILAVTSTDTQYF.

The chain carries TRBV6-2 or TRBV6-3 and TRBJ2-7, with a tentative D call TRBD1 (5 bases). The germline V gene has CDR1 MNHEY and CDR2 SVGEGT. CDR3 size: 14 residues. V gave up 6 bases and J gave up 0 bases, with 12 bases separating them. The CDR3 spells CASSKDGHSYEQYF. CDR3 bases: TGTGCCAGCAGCAAAGACGGACACTCCTACGAGCAGTACTTC.

The chain is built from TRBV6-4 and TRBJ2-1; TRBD1 matches at 8 bases. In germline, CDR1 is MRHNA, CDR2 SNTAGT. CDR3 length equals 16 residues. Trimming took 0 bases from V and 4 from J; bases not matched to a gene: 5. CDR3 region: CASSDSTTGGYNEQFF. The CDR3 nucleotides read TGTGCCAGCAGTGACTCGACTACAGGGGGGTACAATGAGCAGTTCTTC.

J is TRBJ2-3 and V is TRBV7-3, with D tentatively TRBD1 (5 bases). Trimming shortened V by 7 bases and J by 2 bases, and 10 bases separated the two germline ends. This CDR3 comprises 13 residues. From germline, CDR1 is SGHTA and CDR2 FQGTGA. The DNA for the CDR3 is TGTGCCAGCAAGGTGGGGCCCACAGATACGCAGTATTTT. Translating it yields CASKVGPTDTQYF.

The gene calls are TRBV5-4 and TRBJ2-1; 11 bases fit TRBD2. The ends lost 2 bases at V and 5 bases at J; junction bases unmatched: 3. This CDR3 comprises 15 residues. Germline V gives CDR1 SGHNT, CDR2 YYREEE (reference sequence). The CDR3 region is CASSFGTSGNNEQFF. Written as DNA, the CDR3 is TGTGCCAGCAGCTTCGGGACTAGCGGAAACAATGAGCAGTTCTTC.

This chain uses TRBV27 with TRBJ2-2, with 11 bases lining up with TRBD2. Losses at the gene ends were 7 bases for V and 2 bases for J; bases not matched to a gene: 6. Looked up from germline, CDR1 is MNHEY and CDR2 is SMNVEV (reference sequence). CDR3 length equals 16 residues. The CDR3 DNA reads as TGTGCCAGCACCCTACTAGCGGGGGTTAACACCGGGGAGCTGTTTTTT. Encoded protein: CASTLLAGVNTGELFF.

The chain employs TRBV30 and TRBJ1-3; D unresolved. The CDR3 covers 18 residues. The germline gives CDR1 GTSNPN, CDR2 SVGIG (reference sequence). The V and J ends lost 0 bases and 4 bases respectively, with 22 bases between them. The CDR3 spells CAWSVQWMVRLTGNTIYF. The CDR3 DNA reads as TGTGCCTGGAGTGTACAGTGGATGGTCAGGCTCACGGGAAACACCATATATTTT. Together with reference TRBV30 and TRBJ1-3, the CDR3 gives the full variable domain: SQTIHQWPATLVQPVGSPLSLECTVEGTSNPNLYWYRQAAGRGLQLLFYSVGIGQISSEVPQNLSASRPQDRQFILSSKKLLLSDSGFYLCAWSVQWMVRLTGNTIYFGEGSWLTVV.